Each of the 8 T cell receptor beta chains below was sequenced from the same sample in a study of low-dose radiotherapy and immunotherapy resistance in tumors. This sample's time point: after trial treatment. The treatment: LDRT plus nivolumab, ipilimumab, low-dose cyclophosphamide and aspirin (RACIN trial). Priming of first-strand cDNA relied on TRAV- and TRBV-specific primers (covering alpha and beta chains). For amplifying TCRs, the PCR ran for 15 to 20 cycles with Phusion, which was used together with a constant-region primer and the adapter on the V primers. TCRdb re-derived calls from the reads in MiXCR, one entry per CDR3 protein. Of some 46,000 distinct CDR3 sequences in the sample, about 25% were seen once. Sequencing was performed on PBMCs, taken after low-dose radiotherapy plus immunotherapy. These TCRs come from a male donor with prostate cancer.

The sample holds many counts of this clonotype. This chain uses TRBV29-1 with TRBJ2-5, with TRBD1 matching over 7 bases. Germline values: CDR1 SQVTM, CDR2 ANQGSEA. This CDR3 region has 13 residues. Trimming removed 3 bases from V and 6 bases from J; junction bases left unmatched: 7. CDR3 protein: CSVERGPDQTQYF. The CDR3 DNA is TGCAGCGTTGAGAGGGGGCCAGACCAGACCCAGTACTTC. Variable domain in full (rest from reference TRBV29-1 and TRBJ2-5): SAVISQKPSRDICQRGTSLTIQCQVDSQVTMMFWYRQQPGQSLTLIATANQGSEATYESGFVIDKFPISRPNLTFSTLTVSNMSPEDSSIYLCSVERGPDQTQYFGPGTRLLVL.

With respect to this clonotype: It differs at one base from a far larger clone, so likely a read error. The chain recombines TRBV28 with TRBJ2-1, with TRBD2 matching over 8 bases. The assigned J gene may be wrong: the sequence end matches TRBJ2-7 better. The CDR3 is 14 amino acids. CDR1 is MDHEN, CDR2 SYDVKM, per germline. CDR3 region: CANTLSGTPYEQYF. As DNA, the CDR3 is TGTGCCAACACCCTTAGCGGGACCCCCTACGAGCAGTACTTC.

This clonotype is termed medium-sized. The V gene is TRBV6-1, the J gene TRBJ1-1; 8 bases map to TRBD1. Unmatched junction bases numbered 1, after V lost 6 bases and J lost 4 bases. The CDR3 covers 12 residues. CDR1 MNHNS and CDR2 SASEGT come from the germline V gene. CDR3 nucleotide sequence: TGTGCCAGCAGCACAGGGGGCACTGAAGCTTTCTTT. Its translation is CASSTGGTEAFF.

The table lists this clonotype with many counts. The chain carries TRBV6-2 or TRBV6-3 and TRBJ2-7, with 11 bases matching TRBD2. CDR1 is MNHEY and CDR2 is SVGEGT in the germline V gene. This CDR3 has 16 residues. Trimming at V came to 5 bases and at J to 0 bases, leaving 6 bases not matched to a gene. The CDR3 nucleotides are TGTGCCAGCAGTACGAGACTAGCGGGACACTCCTACGAGCAGTACTTC. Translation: CASSTRLAGHSYEQYF.

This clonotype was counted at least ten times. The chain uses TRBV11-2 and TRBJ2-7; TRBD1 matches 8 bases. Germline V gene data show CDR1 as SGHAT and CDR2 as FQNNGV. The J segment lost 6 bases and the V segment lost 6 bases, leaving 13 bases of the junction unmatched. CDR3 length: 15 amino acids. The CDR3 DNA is TGTGCCAGCAGATCCCTGCAGGGACAGGCCCCCGAGCAGTACTTC. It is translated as CASRSLQGQAPEQYF.

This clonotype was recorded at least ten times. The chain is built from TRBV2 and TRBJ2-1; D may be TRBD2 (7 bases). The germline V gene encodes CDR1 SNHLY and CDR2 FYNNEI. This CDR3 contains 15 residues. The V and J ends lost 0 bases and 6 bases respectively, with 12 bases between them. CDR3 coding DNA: TGTGCCAGCAGTGAAGCGGGGGGGGCCGGCAATGAGCAGTTCTTC. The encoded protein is CASSEAGGAGNEQFF. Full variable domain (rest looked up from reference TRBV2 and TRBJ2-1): EPEVTQTPSHQVTQMGQEVILRCVPISNHLYFYWYRQILGQKVEFLVSFYNNEISEKSEIFDDQFSVERPDGSNFTLKIRSTKLEDSAMYFCASSEAGGAGNEQFFGPGTRLTVL.

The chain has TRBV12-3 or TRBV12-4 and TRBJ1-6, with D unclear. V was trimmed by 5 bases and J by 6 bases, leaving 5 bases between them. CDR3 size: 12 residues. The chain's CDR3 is CASSRGNSPLHF. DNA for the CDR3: TGTGCCAGCAGTCGGGGTAATTCACCCCTCCACTTT.

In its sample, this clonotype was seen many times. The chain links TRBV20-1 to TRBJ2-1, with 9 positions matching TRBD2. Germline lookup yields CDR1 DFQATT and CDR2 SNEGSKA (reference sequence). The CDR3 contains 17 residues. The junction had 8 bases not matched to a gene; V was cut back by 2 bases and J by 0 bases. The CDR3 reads CSARSVSGGSSYNEQFF. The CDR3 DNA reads TGCAGTGCTAGATCGGTTAGCGGGGGAAGCTCCTACAATGAGCAGTTCTTC.